These 13 T cell receptor beta chains originate from one sample sequenced in a study of T-cell reconstitution after alpha-beta-depleted transplantation in children. Unique molecular identifiers were used in preparing the TCRbeta library. TCRdb ran MiXCR on the PCR reads and lists one entry per CDR3 protein. This table has about 340,000 distinct CDR3 sequences, roughly 15% appearing once. Sequences were derived from PBMCs, mostly from graft donor cells, sampled 360 days after TCRalphabeta/CD19-depleted stem cell transplant. These receptors came from a male patient aged 2-15 years who had a stem cell transplant for acute lymphoblastic leukemia, so the T cells may come from the graft donor.

The CDR3 DNA reads as TGTGCCAGCAGCCTCCCGGGACAGGGACCCTACGAGCAGTACTTC. It translates to CASSLPGQGPYEQYF. V usage is TRBV4-2 and J usage is TRBJ2-7, with 9 bases lining up with TRBD1. The CDR3 covers 15 residues. V dropped 4 bases and J dropped 2; count of bases not matched to a gene: 6. Germline V gene data show CDR1 as LGHNA and CDR2 as YNFKEQ.

This clonotype has more than one count but fewer than ten. V gene TRBV7-2 combines with J gene TRBJ1-1; no firm D call. CDR3 length equals 13 residues. Germline values: CDR1 SGHTA, CDR2 FQGNSA. Trimming took off 2 bases at V and 8 bases at J, with 12 bases between the two ends. The CDR3 loop is CASSLMRDTEAFF. The CDR3 DNA sequence: TGTGCCAGCAGCTTAATGAGGGATACCGAAGCTTTCTTT.

This clonotype was recorded at least ten times. V usage is TRBV12-3 or TRBV12-4 and J usage is TRBJ2-1, with TRBD1 matching 9 bases. Trimming cost V 3 bases and J 3 bases; bases outside gene matches: 0. This CDR3 spans 14 amino acids. The CDR3 sequence: CASSLTGGYNEQFF. CDR3 bases: TGTGCCAGCAGTTTGACAGGGGGCTACAATGAGCAGTTCTTC.

In this sample, this clonotype turned up a few times. The chain carries TRBV6-5 and TRBJ2-2, with no clear D. This CDR3 region has 16 residues. The V end was cut by 0 bases, the J end by 2 bases, with 10 bases between. The germline V gene has CDR1 MNHEY and CDR2 SVGAGI. As DNA, the CDR3 is TGTGCCAGCAGTTACTCGAGTTGGAGAAACACCGGGGAGCTGTTTTTT. This encodes CASSYSSWRNTGELFF.

This clonotype was seen a handful of times. J is TRBJ2-5 and V is TRBV7-2; TRBD1 matches at 7 bases. V shed 2 bases and J 4 bases; nucleotides not matched to a gene: 7. The CDR3 has 15 amino acids. From germline, CDR1 is SGHTA and CDR2 FQGNSA. Written as DNA, the CDR3 is TGTGCCAGCAGCTTAACGACAGGGTCGGTAGAGACCCAGTACTTC. Protein sequence: CASSLTTGSVETQYF.

The sample holds a few counts of this clonotype. The chain is built from TRBV11-1 and TRBJ2-7; a possible D gene is TRBD2 (7 bases). Germline V gives CDR1 SGHAT, CDR2 FQDESV (reference sequence). Trimming took off 1 base at V and 2 bases at J, with 30 bases between the two ends. This CDR3 spans 21 amino acids. CDR3 coding DNA: TGTGCCAGCAGCTTAGGCAGGGGAGGGGACGTGATAACCGGGGTTCCCTACGAGCAGTACTTC. The encoded protein is CASSLGRGGDVITGVPYEQYF.

The chain combines TRBV20-1 with TRBJ2-7; D is uncertain. The length of the CDR3 is 12 residues. Trimming left V 1 base short and J 4 bases short, with 8 bases between. Germline assignment: CDR1 DFQATT and CDR2 SNEGSKA (reference sequence). The CDR3 spells CSARGLPYEQYF. For the CDR3, the DNA is TGCAGTGCTAGAGGCCTACCGTACGAGCAGTACTTC.

This chain uses TRBV7-3 with TRBJ2-1, with 9 bases identical to TRBD1. With V trimmed by 5 bases and J by 3 bases, 5 bases remained unmatched. This CDR3 has 15 amino acids. Per the germline V gene, CDR1 is SGHTA and CDR2 is FQGTGA. CDR3 sequence (DNA): TGTGCCAGCAGCAAGCCGGGACAGGGCTACAATGAGCAGTTCTTC. It is translated as CASSKPGQGYNEQFF.

This clonotype was counted a few times. V is TRBV12-3 or TRBV12-4 and J is TRBJ2-5; D call uncertain. Trimming took 8 bases from V and 5 from J, leaving 15 bases between them. The CDR3 is 13 residues long. For the CDR3, the DNA is TGTGCCAGCGCCTCCTCCCTGGGGGAGACCCAGTACTTC. This translates into CASASSLGETQYF.

The chain combines TRBV4-1 with TRBJ2-3; 10 nucleotides agree with TRBD1. This CDR3 has 18 residues. V shed 2 bases, J shed 5 bases, and the junction held 13 bases outside the gene matches. CDR1 and CDR2 from the germline V gene are MGHRA and YSYEKL. The CDR3 sequence is CASSQIYSGTGVIDTQYF. The CDR3 bases are TGCGCCAGCAGCCAAATATACTCCGGGACAGGGGTGATAGATACGCAGTATTTT.

There are many counts of this clonotype. The V call is TRBV7-6, the J call TRBJ2-1, with D tentatively TRBD2 (6 bases). CDR3 size: 12 residues. Germline assignment: CDR1 SGHVS and CDR2 FNYEAQ. Trimming shortened V by 4 bases and J by 10 bases, and 11 bases separated the two germline ends. The CDR3 DNA sequence: TGTGCCAGCAGCTCCAGAGGGAGGGAGCAGTTCTTC. It encodes CASSSRGREQFF. The entire variable domain, with the rest obtained from reference TRBV7-6 and TRBJ2-1, is as follows: GAGVSQSPRYKVTKRGQDVALRCDPISGHVSLYWYRQALGQGPEFLTYFNYEAQQDKSGLPNDRFSAERPEGSISTLTIQRTEQRDSAMYRCASSSRGREQFFGPGTRLTVL.

This chain links TRBV6-2 or TRBV6-3 with TRBJ1-5; 7 bases align to TRBD1. The CDR3 extends over 16 amino acids. V was pared by 0 bases and J by 5 bases, with 7 bases of the junction left unmatched. Germline V gives CDR1 MNHEY, CDR2 SVGEGT. In DNA, the CDR3 is TGTGCCAGCAGTTACTCGATGGGACAGCAGGATCAGCCCCAGCATTTT. Translating gives CASSYSMGQQDQPQHF.

The rearrangement joins TRBV5-6 to TRBJ2-7; D is undetermined. This CDR3 has 11 amino acids. Trimming cost V 3 bases and J 6 bases, with 7 bases left between them. CDR1 is SGHDT, CDR2 YYEEEE, per germline. CDR3 sequence: CASSYSTEQYF. The CDR3 nucleotides are TGTGCCAGCAGCTATTCCACCGAGCAGTACTTC.